The 18 T cell receptor beta chains presented below share a single source sample, sequenced in a study of blood T cell repertoires in COVID-19. Clones were read by immunoSEQ multiplex PCR, and TCRdb kept only the in-frame ones, dropping some. The sample shows about 150,000 clones, over 75% of them seen only once. The material sequenced was peripheral blood. These receptors all stem from a woman between 45 and 60 years old with acute or convalescent COVID-19.

In its sample, this clone was seen a few times. The rearrangement joins TRBV6-5 to TRBJ2-7; TRBD1 aligns across 10 bases. The length of the CDR3 is 14 residues. Germline CDR1 MNHEY, CDR2 SVGAGI. V dropped 2 bases and J dropped 3; count of bases not matched to a gene: 1. As DNA, the CDR3 is TGTGCCAGCAGTTACGGACAGGGGGGCTACGAGCAGTACTTC. Protein product: CASSYGQGGYEQYF.

The chain carries TRBV11-1 and TRBJ2-5, with TRBD1 as a possible D gene (5 bases). This CDR3 is 13 amino acids long. The V gene lost 3 bases and the J gene lost 4 bases, with 9 bases spanning the gap. CDR1 is SGHAT and CDR2 is FQDESV in the germline V gene (reference sequence). CDR3 DNA: TGTGCCAGCAGCTTTGGGGCAGGAGAGACCCAGTACTTC. Protein sequence: CASSFGAGETQYF.

The V call is TRBV5-1, the J call TRBJ2-3; 9 nucleotides agree with TRBD1. Germline loops: CDR1 SGHRS, CDR2 YFSETQ. The CDR3 is 15 amino acids. V shed 0 bases, J shed 4 bases, and the junction held 3 bases outside the gene matches. CDR3 sequence reads: CASSLEGQGSDTQYF. Here the CDR3 DNA reads TGCGCCAGCAGCTTGGAGGGACAGGGATCAGATACGCAGTATTTT.

This clone was detected a few times. The chain uses TRBV11-2 and TRBJ1-2; D is unresolved. Germline CDR1 and CDR2: SGHAT and FQNNGV. V lost 5 bases and J 8 bases, leaving 12 bases between the germline ends. CDR3 length equals 12 residues. This chain's CDR3 is CASSPWGEGYTF. CDR3 DNA: TGTGCCAGCAGCCCTTGGGGAGAAGGCTACACCTTC.

As for this clone: Other nucleotide sequences in the sample specify the same CDR3. This CDR3 reads CASSFSGGELFF. The CDR3 DNA reads TGTGCCAGCAGTTTTTCGGGCGGGGAGCTGTTTTTT. The rearrangement links TRBV12-3 or TRBV12-4 to TRBJ2-2; D call uncertain. The V end was cut by 3 bases, the J end by 7 bases, with 6 bases between. The length of the CDR3 is 12 residues.

The chain links TRBV9 to TRBJ1-1; TRBD1 is a possible D gene (6 bases). This CDR3 region has 13 residues. The V gene lost 4 bases and the J gene lost 8 bases, with 15 bases spanning the gap. Germline assignment: CDR1 SGDLS and CDR2 YYNGEE. The DNA for the CDR3 is TGTGCCAGCAGCCCGATTCCTCAGGGGGAAGCTTTCTTT. This gives the protein CASSPIPQGEAFF. The whole variable domain, filled in from reference TRBV9 and TRBJ1-1, reads DSGVTQTPKHLITATGQRVTLRCSPRSGDLSVYWYQQSLDQGLQFLIQYYNGEERAKGNILERFSAQQFPDLHSELNLSSLELGDSALYFCASSPIPQGEAFFGQGTRLTVV.

This rearrangement joins TRBV6-2 or TRBV6-3 to TRBJ1-2; D gene ambiguous. The V gene's germline CDR1 is MNHEY and CDR2 SVGEGT. V gave up 2 bases and J gave up 4 bases, with 11 bases separating them. CDR3 size: 14 residues. For the CDR3, the DNA is TGTGCCAGCAGTTACGCCCAGGCAGGCTATGGCTACACCTTC. It encodes CASSYAQAGYGYTF.

V usage is TRBV6-5 and J usage is TRBJ1-5, with 9 nucleotides matching TRBD1. Germline CDR1 is MNHEY and CDR2 is SVGAGI. V gave up 7 bases and J gave up 3 bases; unmatched junction bases: 7. The CDR3 loop spans 15 amino acids. CDR3 DNA sequence: TGTGCCAGCACTCCGACAGGGGGATTCAATCAGCCCCAGCATTTT. Translating gives CASTPTGGFNQPQHF.

This clone occurred once. The V call is TRBV12-3 or TRBV12-4, the J call TRBJ1-1; 9 bases align to TRBD1. This CDR3 is built from 13 residues. The junction had 6 bases not matched to a gene; V was cut back by 5 bases and J by 8 bases. CDR3 nucleotides: TGTGCCAGCAGTCCCGGGACAGGGTTAGAAGCTTTCTTT. As protein: CASSPGTGLEAFF.

At least ten counts were recorded for this clone. The J gene is TRBJ2-7, the V gene TRBV7-9; D might be TRBD1 (6 bases). The V end was cut by 7 bases, the J end by 3 bases, with 16 bases between. Germline V gene data show CDR1 as SEHNR and CDR2 as FQNEAQ (reference sequence). The CDR3 runs to 14 residues. The CDR3 spells CASNPQRGGYEQYF. The DNA of the CDR3 is TGTGCCAGCAACCCCCAGCGAGGGGGCTACGAGCAGTACTTC.

The gene calls are TRBV28 and TRBJ1-2; TRBD1 matches 7 bases. Trimming at V came to 5 bases and at J to 3 bases, leaving 0 bases not matched to a gene. This CDR3 contains 12 residues. The germline V gene has CDR1 MDHEN and CDR2 SYDVKM. The CDR3 protein is CASSGTDYGYTF. CDR3 DNA: TGTGCCAGCAGTGGGACAGACTATGGCTACACCTTC.

Within the sample, this clone is medium-sized. This chain connects TRBV2 to TRBJ2-1; 7 nucleotides match TRBD1. This CDR3 has 13 residues. Germline CDR1 is SNHLY and CDR2 is FYNNEI. J was trimmed by 8 bases and V by 10 bases; bases with no gene match: 11. The CDR3 coding sequence is TGTGCCACCGTCGACAGGGATGGTTATGAGCAGTTCTTC. As protein: CATVDRDGYEQFF.

This chain links TRBV6-1 with TRBJ2-3, with TRBD2 matching over 8 bases. The CDR3 spans 15 residues. Trimming cost V 3 bases and J 4 bases; bases outside gene matches: 6. Germline assignment: CDR1 MNHNS and CDR2 SASEGT. CDR3 region: CASSDRGLDADTQYF. The CDR3, as DNA: TGTGCCAGCAGTGATCGGGGACTAGATGCAGATACGCAGTATTTT.

This sequence joins TRBV11-2 and TRBJ2-7; no clear D. CDR1 is SGHAT, CDR2 FQNNGV, per germline. This CDR3 is 18 amino acids long. V was shortened by 2 bases and J by 0 bases, with 20 bases between the two germline ends. This chain's CDR3 is CASSLWQLRLNSSYEQYF. The DNA for the CDR3 is TGTGCCAGCAGCTTATGGCAGCTCAGGTTGAACAGCTCCTACGAGCAGTACTTC.

V gene TRBV15 combines with J gene TRBJ1-1; 8 bases match TRBD1. With V trimmed by 4 bases and J by 0 bases, 10 bases remained unmatched. Germline lookup yields CDR1 LNHNV and CDR2 YYDKDF (reference sequence). CDR3 length: 17 residues. The chain's CDR3 is CATSTPRTGILNTEAFF. The DNA of the CDR3 is TGTGCCACCAGCACCCCAAGGACAGGGATCCTGAACACTGAAGCTTTCTTT.

The chain is built from TRBV30 and TRBJ2-5; 8 bases align to TRBD2. The CDR3 runs to 11 residues. Germline V lookup: CDR1 GTSNPN, CDR2 SVGIG (reference sequence). Written as DNA, the CDR3 is TGTGCTCTAAGCGGGGGAGAGACCCAGTACTTC. Its protein is CALSGGETQYF.

V and J are TRBV19 and TRBJ2-2; TRBD1 agrees at 7 bases. Germline V CDR1 and CDR2: LNHDA, SQIVND (reference sequence). After removal of 9 bases from V and 6 bases from J, the junction contained 10 bases not matched to a gene. The CDR3 loop spans 14 amino acids. The CDR3 protein is CASWDSTESGELFF. The CDR3 nucleotides are TGTGCCAGCTGGGACAGTACTGAGTCCGGGGAGCTGTTTTTT.

The V call is TRBV7-9, the J call TRBJ1-3, with D possibly matching TRBD1 (5 bases). The V and J ends lost 4 bases and 4 bases respectively, with 11 bases between them. Looked up from germline, CDR1 is SEHNR and CDR2 is FQNEAQ (reference sequence). The CDR3 runs 14 residues. CDR3 sequence reads: CASSYTGRGNTIYF. CDR3 nucleotides: TGTGCCAGCAGCTATACAGGACGGGGAAACACCATATATTTT.